Following are 14 T cell receptor beta chains from one sample sequenced in a study of blood T cell repertoires in COVID-19. Sequenced by immunoSEQ multiplex PCR; TCRdb stores in-frame clones only, minus some. Of over 100,000 clones listed, 86% are singletons. Source material: peripheral blood. These receptors were obtained from a woman in her 70s with COVID-19, enrolled during active disease.

The gene calls are TRBV5-1 and TRBJ1-1; maybe TRBD1 (6 bases). Looked up from germline, CDR1 is SGHRS and CDR2 is YFSETQ. Trimming left V 6 bases short and J 0 bases short, with 12 bases between. The CDR3 contains 14 residues. DNA of the CDR3: TGCGCCAGCAACAGGGATGGTGTGAACACTGAAGCTTTCTTT. It is translated as CASNRDGVNTEAFF.

This chain connects TRBV5-5 to TRBJ2-7; D gene uncertain. This CDR3 is 14 amino acids long. The V end lost 0 bases, the J end lost 1 base, and 8 bases lay between the germline ends. Per the germline V gene, CDR1 is SGHKS and CDR2 is YYEKEE (reference sequence). The CDR3 DNA is TGTGCCAGCAGCTTGGCTCCGAGTTCCTACGAGCAGTACTTC. This codes for CASSLAPSSYEQYF. The entire variable domain, with the rest obtained from reference TRBV5-5 and TRBJ2-7, is as follows: DAGVTQSPTHLIKTRGQQVTLRCSPISGHKSVSWYQQVLGQGPQFIFQYYEKEERGRGNFPDRFSARQFPNYSSELNVNALLLGDSALYLCASSLAPSSYEQYFGPGTRLTVT.

The V and J genes are TRBV5-8 and TRBJ2-2; 12 bases are a match to TRBD2. Germline loops: CDR1 SGHTS, CDR2 YDEGEE. Trimming removed 4 bases from V and 4 bases from J; junction bases left unmatched: 5. This CDR3 has 16 residues. The CDR3 loop is CASSTRTSGVTGELFF. CDR3 in DNA: TGTGCCAGCAGCACCAGGACTAGCGGGGTCACCGGGGAGCTGTTTTTT.

Turning to this clone: Other nucleotide sequences from this sample produce the same CDR3. The chain employs TRBV7-2 and TRBJ1-5; no clear D. The germline V gene encodes CDR1 SGHTA and CDR2 FQGNSA. This CDR3 has 14 residues. V lost 1 base and J 2 bases, leaving 6 bases between the germline ends. CDR3 protein: CASSLVQGNQPQHF. The CDR3 DNA follows: TGTGCCAGCAGCTTAGTGCAGGGCAATCAGCCCCAGCATTTT.

The chain links TRBV12-3 or TRBV12-4 to TRBJ1-2; D not resolved. The CDR3 loop spans 12 amino acids. V was shortened by 3 bases and J by 8 bases, with 10 bases between the two germline ends. For the CDR3, the DNA is TGTGCCAGCAGTTTTTGGCGGCAGGGCTACACCTTC. It encodes CASSFWRQGYTF.

Turning to this clone: At the DNA level, this CDR3 is encoded by other sequences in the same sample as well. The rearrangement uses TRBV5-1 and TRBJ2-2; the D gene is possibly TRBD1 (6 bases). The CDR3 loop spans 14 amino acids. With 5 bases removed from V and 2 bases from J, the gap between germline ends came to 10 bases. Germline lookup yields CDR1 SGHRS and CDR2 YFSETQ. CDR3 protein: CASSSQGNTGELFF. CDR3 nucleotide sequence: TGCGCCAGCAGTTCACAGGGCAACACCGGGGAGCTGTTTTTT.

The gene calls are TRBV14 and TRBJ2-7; 8 nucleotides match TRBD2. V gave up 4 bases and J gave up 6 bases; unmatched junction bases: 14. CDR3 length: 16 residues. Germline values: CDR1 SGHDN, CDR2 FVKESK. CDR3 region: CASSRNTGTSSSEQYF. For the CDR3, the DNA is TGTGCCAGCAGCCGAAACACCGGGACTAGTTCTTCCGAGCAGTACTTC.

The chain links TRBV9 to TRBJ2-7; the D is unclear. The ends were cut back, 1 base at V and 7 bases at J, with 12 bases in the middle. Germline assignment: CDR1 SGDLS and CDR2 YYNGEE. The CDR3 spans 13 residues. DNA of the CDR3: TGTGCCAGCAGCGTAAGCCCGGGTCGAGAGCAGTACTTC. Its protein product is CASSVSPGREQYF.

The genes are TRBV11-2 and TRBJ2-5; TRBD2 matches 10 bases. J was trimmed by 4 bases and V by 5 bases; bases with no gene match: 13. The CDR3 consists of 17 residues. Germline loops: CDR1 SGHAT, CDR2 FQNNGV. DNA for the CDR3: TGTGCCAGCAGCGCAACACACGGGACTAGCGTTCGAGAGACCCAGTACTTC. This sequence encodes CASSATHGTSVRETQYF.

The chain joins TRBV25-1 to TRBJ2-1, with TRBD1 as a possible D gene (5 bases). This CDR3 comprises 15 residues. Germline loops: CDR1 MGHDK, CDR2 SYGVNS. V lost 5 bases and J 5 bases, leaving 16 bases between the germline ends. The chain's CDR3 is CASSSVRGRNNEQFF. The CDR3 nucleotides read TGTGCCAGCAGTTCCGTAAGGGGCAGAAACAATGAGCAGTTCTTC.

This chain joins TRBV7-6 and TRBJ2-5; a possible D gene is TRBD1 (6 bases). Trimming shortened V by 10 bases and J by 3 bases, and 15 bases separated the two germline ends. Germline assignment: CDR1 SGHVS and CDR2 FNYEAQ. This CDR3 has 13 residues. Here the CDR3 reads CAIAQGYEETQYF. As DNA, the CDR3 is TGTGCCATCGCACAGGGCTACGAAGAGACCCAGTACTTC.

The rearrangement joins TRBV2 to TRBJ1-2; 7 nucleotides align to TRBD1. The CDR3 spans 16 residues. V was clipped by 1 base and J by 1 base; unmatched bases: 6. Germline CDR1 is SNHLY and CDR2 is FYNNEI. CDR3 sequence (DNA): TGTGCCAGCAGTGAAGAGACAGGGAATTATAACTATGGCTACACCTTC. It specifies CASSEETGNYNYGYTF.

This clone has more than one count but fewer than ten. J is TRBJ2-6 and V is TRBV5-1; the D gene is possibly TRBD2 (5 bases). Germline CDR1 reads SGHRS; CDR2 reads YFSETQ. This CDR3 has 14 amino acids. The V gene lost 2 bases and the J gene lost 8 bases, with 11 bases spanning the gap. CDR3 DNA sequence: TGCGCCAGCAGCTTAACGGGGTTACCCAACGTCCTGACTTTC. The encoded protein is CASSLTGLPNVLTF. The full variable domain, completed using reference TRBV5-1 and TRBJ2-6, is KAGVTQTPRYLIKTRGQQVTLSCSPISGHRSVSWYQQTPGQGLQFLFEYFSETQRNKGNFPGRFSGRQFSNSRSEMNVSTLELGDSALYLCASSLTGLPNVLTFGAGSRLTVL.

The V gene is TRBV28, the J gene TRBJ1-1, with a weak D call TRBD1 (5 bases). CDR1 and CDR2 (germline): MDHEN, SYDVKM. Trimming took 5 bases from V and 5 from J, leaving 21 bases between them. This CDR3 has 16 residues. The CDR3 nucleotides read TGTGCCAGCAGTGACCCCAGGGCAGCCATTAGGACTGAAGCTTTCTTT. Protein product: CASSDPRAAIRTEAFF.